The T cell receptor beta chain described here comes from a study of identical twins. This CDR3 has 13 amino acids. Trimming took off 5 bases at V and 2 bases at J, with 10 bases between the two ends. Germline V gene data show CDR1 as DFQATT and CDR2 as SNEGSKA (reference sequence). Overall study findings and caveats: Out-of-frame alpha sequences common to twins were enriched for low generation probability. The degree of excess twin sharing was weaker in beta out-of-frame sequences.

Ten or more counts support this clonotype. Its cognate antigen is unknown. TCRdb recomputed calls from the 5' RACE reads with MiXCR, one row per CDR3 protein. The sample shows about 240,000 distinct CDR3 sequences, 12% of them seen only once. The same specimen was also included in a second study, on yellow fever vaccine responses in identical twins.

The chain recombines TRBV20-1 with TRBJ1-3; D is undetermined. Sequenced sample: memory (CD45RO+) T cells sorted from blood. The TCR originated in a woman aged 18-29 years in good health. In DNA, the CDR3 is TGCAGTGCTGTGCCTGCTGCTGGAAACACCATATATTTT. Protein sequence: CSAVPAAGNTIYF.